The T cell receptor (beta chain) described here comes from a study of patients and donors after allogeneic stem cell transplantation. In TCRdb, the RT-PCR reads were re-called with MiXCR into one record per CDR3 protein. The table includes roughly 200,000 distinct CDR3 sequences, around two fifths detected once. This clonotype was seen only a few times. The CDR3 is 16 residues long. Trimming removed 1 base at V and 8 bases at J, with 20 bases between. The genes are TRBV12-3 or TRBV12-4 and TRBJ1-2; D possibly corresponds to TRBD1 (5 bases). The sample comprised blood, either unsorted or a sorted T cell fraction (not recorded which). The TCR comes from a human donor who was either an allogeneic HSCT recipient or a stem cell or donor lymphocyte infusion donor (not recorded which). It is not recorded whose cells these are; they may come from a transplant donor. The CDR3 DNA reads TGTGCCAGCAGTTTAGGTCGGGGACGCCGGTCGGGCGGCTACACCTTC. It encodes CASSLGRGRRSGGYTF.